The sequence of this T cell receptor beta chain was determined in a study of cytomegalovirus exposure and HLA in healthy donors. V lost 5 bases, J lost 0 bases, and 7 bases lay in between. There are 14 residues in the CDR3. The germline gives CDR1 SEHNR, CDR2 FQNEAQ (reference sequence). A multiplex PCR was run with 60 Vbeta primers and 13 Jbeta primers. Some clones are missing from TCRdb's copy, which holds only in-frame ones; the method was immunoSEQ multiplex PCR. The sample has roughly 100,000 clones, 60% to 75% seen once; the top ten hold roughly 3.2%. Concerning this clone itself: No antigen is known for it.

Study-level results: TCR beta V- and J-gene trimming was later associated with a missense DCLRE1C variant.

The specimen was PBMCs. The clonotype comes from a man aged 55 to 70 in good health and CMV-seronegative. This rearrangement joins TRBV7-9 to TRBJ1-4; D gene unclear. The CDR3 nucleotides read TGTGCCAGCAGCGCACAAGCAACTAATGAAAAACTGTTTTTT. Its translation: CASSAQATNEKLFF.